The 2 T cell receptor beta chains given below trace back to one sample, sequenced in a study of blood T cell repertoires in COVID-19. Repertoires were generated with immunoSEQ multiplex PCR, while TCRdb's copy carries only in-frame clones and drops some. In the table there are approximately 210,000 clones, 86% of which are singletons. Sequencing input: peripheral blood. The receptor set was obtained from a man aged 25 to 40 who had recovered from COVID-19.

The V call is TRBV5-5, the J call TRBJ1-1, with D unresolved. Germline V gene sequence: CDR1 SGHKS, CDR2 YYEKEE (reference sequence). The CDR3 contains 15 residues. Trimming removed 1 base from V and 8 bases from J, with 18 bases in between. The CDR3 sequence is CASSLLILPQAEAFF. CDR3 DNA: TGTGCCAGCAGCTTGTTAATCCTCCCGCAGGCGGAAGCTTTCTTT. Drawing the rest from reference TRBV5-5 and TRBJ1-1, the complete variable domain is DAGVTQSPTHLIKTRGQQVTLRCSPISGHKSVSWYQQVLGQGPQFIFQYYEKEERGRGNFPDRFSARQFPNYSSELNVNALLLGDSALYLCASSLLILPQAEAFFGQGTRLTVV.

In its sample, this clone was seen a few times. J is TRBJ1-1 and V is TRBV6-5; the match to TRBD1 covers 12 bases. This CDR3 is 14 amino acids long. The germline gives CDR1 MNHEY, CDR2 SVGAGI. Unmatched junction bases numbered 3, after V lost 6 bases and J lost 4 bases. The CDR3 spells CASRGQGAGTEAFF. The DNA of the CDR3 is TGTGCCAGCAGGGGACAGGGGGCAGGCACTGAAGCTTTCTTT.